Each of the 25 T cell receptor beta chains below was sequenced from the same sample in a study of blood T cells in healthy people across ages. PCR was performed a second time for 7 to 11 cycles using a sample-barcoded 5' primer and a J-beta primer mix. TCRdb independently ran MiXCR on the 5' RACE reads; one entry per CDR3 protein. The sample records 1,300,000 or so distinct CDR3 sequences, 45% to 70% being singletons. The sequencing input was blood. These receptors were obtained from a man aged 18-30 years in good health.

The V call is TRBV20-1, the J call TRBJ2-3, with unresolved D. The CDR3 has 15 residues. Trimming stripped 4 bases from V and 0 bases from J, with 14 bases between. Germline CDR1 is DFQATT and CDR2 is SNEGSKA (reference sequence). The CDR3 loop is CSAKDTPTSTDTQYF. DNA for the CDR3: TGCAGTGCTAAAGACACACCCACTAGCACAGATACGCAGTATTTT.

The chain combines TRBV4-1 with TRBJ1-5, with a tentative D call TRBD1 (6 bases). This CDR3 contains 19 residues. The ends were cut back, 0 bases at V and 0 bases at J, with 18 bases in the middle. CDR1 and CDR2 from the germline V gene are MGHRA and YSYEKL. CDR3 bases: TGCGCCAGCAGCCAAGATCTACGAGGGGAGGGGGTTAGCAATCAGCCCCAGCATTTT. Translating it yields CASSQDLRGEGVSNQPQHF.

The gene calls are TRBV2 and TRBJ2-6; D unresolved. V was cut by 7 bases and J by 0 bases, with 7 bases left in between. The CDR3 spans 14 residues. The germline V gene has CDR1 SNHLY and CDR2 FYNNEI. CDR3 sequence: CASMIRSGANVLTF. As DNA, the CDR3 is TGTGCCAGCATGATCCGCTCTGGGGCCAACGTCCTGACTTTC.

The rearrangement joins TRBV12-3 or TRBV12-4 to TRBJ2-1, with D possibly being TRBD1 or TRBD2 (5 bases each). The CDR3 has 15 residues. The germline V and J ends were trimmed by 4 bases and 6 bases, with 16 bases remaining between them. The CDR3 DNA reads TGTGCCAGCAGTTCCGGGGTGGGGCGATCCAATGAGCAGTTCTTC. Its protein is CASSSGVGRSNEQFF.

The V gene is TRBV7-2, the J gene TRBJ1-1; 9 bases are shared with TRBD1. There are 16 residues in the CDR3. The V gene's germline CDR1 is SGHTA and CDR2 FQGNSA. Trimming at V came to 5 bases and at J to 1 base, leaving 8 bases not matched to a gene. CDR3 in DNA: TGTGCCAGCAGCCTAGGGACAGGGAGGACGAACACTGAAGCTTTCTTT. It yields the protein CASSLGTGRTNTEAFF.

DNA for the CDR3: TGCGCCAGCAGTGATACTAGCGGGGATACGCAGTATTTT. This translates into CASSDTSGDTQYF. The chain uses TRBV10-1 and TRBJ2-3; TRBD2 matches at 9 bases. Germline V CDR1 and CDR2: WNHNN, SYGVQD (reference sequence). The CDR3 contains 13 residues. The V and J ends lost 3 bases and 6 bases, in that order; junction bases with no gene match: 1.

The chain couples TRBV7-9 to TRBJ2-1; 7 bases map to TRBD2. The CDR3 has 17 amino acids. Trimming took 5 bases from V and 6 from J; bases not matched to a gene: 16. Germline loops: CDR1 SEHNR, CDR2 FQNEAQ (reference sequence). DNA of the CDR3: TGTGCCAGCAGCCCGGGATGGGGAGGGCCCGGCGGCAATGAGCAGTTCTTC. This codes for CASSPGWGGPGGNEQFF.

V and J are TRBV5-1 and TRBJ2-1, with D possibly TRBD1 on 5 matching bases. The CDR3 consists of 15 residues. Trimming left V 0 bases short and J 3 bases short, with 10 bases between. The germline V gene encodes CDR1 SGHRS and CDR2 YFSETQ. CDR3 loop: CASSLERGLYNEQFF. Written as DNA, the CDR3 is TGCGCCAGCAGCTTGGAAAGGGGCCTCTACAATGAGCAGTTCTTC.

This clonotype was found a few times. V and J are TRBV25-1 and TRBJ2-5; 7 bases align to TRBD1. The germline gives CDR1 MGHDK, CDR2 SYGVNS. V shed 6 bases and J 0 bases; nucleotides not matched to a gene: 1. The CDR3 loop spans 13 amino acids. Written as DNA, the CDR3 is TGTGCCAGCAGCGGACAGGACCAAGAGACCCAGTACTTC. This translates into CASSGQDQETQYF.

This chain links TRBV20-1 with TRBJ2-7; TRBD2 is a possible D gene (5 bases). The V and J ends lost 1 base and 5 bases respectively, with 9 bases between them. Germline V gene lookup returns CDR1 DFQATT and CDR2 SNEGSKA (reference sequence). This CDR3 has 12 amino acids. This chain's CDR3 is CSARGGWHEQYF. The CDR3 DNA reads as TGCAGTGCTAGAGGAGGGTGGCACGAGCAGTACTTC.

This chain connects TRBV18 to TRBJ1-4; 7 bases are a match to TRBD1. This CDR3 has 17 residues. The V gene's germline CDR1 is KGHSH and CDR2 LQKENI. V lost 3 bases to trimming and J lost 0 bases; unmatched junction nucleotides: 7. The CDR3 DNA is TGTGCCAGCTCACCTTCTCAGGGGGGAGCAACTAATGAAAAACTGTTTTTT. This gives the protein CASSPSQGGATNEKLFF.

The chain is built from TRBV2 and TRBJ2-1; D is ambiguous. V dropped 7 bases and J dropped 8 bases, with 15 bases sitting between them. The CDR3 is made up of 13 amino acids. Germline V gives CDR1 SNHLY, CDR2 FYNNEI. The CDR3 region is CASTFVLPYEQFF. CDR3 coding DNA: TGTGCCAGCACCTTCGTGCTCCCCTATGAGCAGTTCTTC.

This clonotype has at least ten counts. The rearrangement links TRBV29-1 to TRBJ2-5, with D possibly matching TRBD1 (6 bases). The CDR3 is 13 amino acids. V lost 4 bases and J lost 1, with 10 bases in between. The germline CDR1 and CDR2 sequences are SQVTM and ANQGSEA. CDR3 bases: TGCAGCGTTGGTCAAGGGGGCCAAGAGACCCAGTACTTC. Protein sequence: CSVGQGGQETQYF.

For this clonotype: At one end, the junction sequence differs from germline, possibly due to a read error. CDR3 DNA sequence: TGTGCCAGCTCCCTTGGCGGGCTAAACAATGGGCAGTTCTTC. This sequence encodes CASSLGGLNNGQFF. V usage is TRBV18 and J usage is TRBJ2-1, with D perhaps TRBD2 (5 bases). Germline-derived CDR1 and CDR2 are KGHSH and LQKENI. This CDR3 region has 14 residues.

This clonotype was found a few times. The V gene is TRBV4-2, the J gene TRBJ2-5; a possible D gene is TRBD2 (5 bases). V lost 4 bases and J lost 5, with 14 bases in between. This CDR3 is 14 amino acids long. CDR1 is LGHNA and CDR2 is YNFKEQ in the germline V gene. The CDR3 DNA follows: TGTGCCAGCAGCCCCAAGCCCCCGGGGGAGACCCAGTACTTC. Amino acid sequence: CASSPKPPGETQYF.

This chain joins TRBV9 and TRBJ1-1, with a weak D call TRBD1 (5 bases). Looked up from germline, CDR1 is SGDLS and CDR2 is YYNGEE. The CDR3 length is 14 residues. V shed 2 bases and J shed 7 bases, with 15 bases lying between them. The CDR3 protein is CASSVGGDLYEAFF. CDR3 coding DNA: TGTGCCAGCAGCGTGGGGGGGGACTTATATGAAGCTTTCTTT.

In DNA, the CDR3 is TGTGCCAGCTGGAGGGACAGTAACACCGGGGAGCTGTTTTTT. Translated: CASWRDSNTGELFF. The J gene is TRBJ2-2, the V gene TRBV12-3 or TRBV12-4; a possible D gene is TRBD1 (7 bases). This CDR3 has 14 residues. V lost 8 bases and J 2 bases, leaving 12 bases between the germline ends.

Written as DNA, the CDR3 is TGCGCCAGCAGCTTGTGGTCGAGCGGACAAGAGACCCAGTACTTC. Translation gives CASSLWSSGQETQYF. The chain links TRBV5-1 to TRBJ2-5, with a tentative D call TRBD2 (5 bases). Deletions cut 1 base from V and 2 bases from J, with 12 bases between. The CDR3 runs to 15 residues. Germline lookup yields CDR1 SGHRS and CDR2 YFSETQ.

This chain links TRBV12-3 or TRBV12-4 with TRBJ2-1, with D perhaps TRBD1 or TRBD2 (5 bases each). This CDR3 is 16 amino acids long. Between the trimmed V and J ends, which lost 6 bases and 2 bases, there was a span of 17 bases. CDR3: CASSDGDGATYNEQFF. In DNA, the CDR3 is TGTGCCAGCAGCGACGGGGACGGAGCAACCTACAATGAGCAGTTCTTC.

A few counts support this clonotype. The J gene is TRBJ2-4, the V gene TRBV6-1, with TRBD1 identical over 9 bases. CDR3 length equals 17 residues. V gave up 5 bases and J gave up 9 bases; unmatched junction bases: 17. Germline CDR1 reads MNHNS; CDR2 reads SASEGT. CDR3 region: CASSPTVSGTGSFIQYF. CDR3 DNA sequence: TGTGCCAGCAGTCCCACGGTTTCCGGGACAGGGAGTTTCATTCAGTACTTC.

This sequence joins TRBV4-1 and TRBJ2-7; 8 nucleotides match TRBD1. The CDR3 has 18 residues. Losses at the gene ends were 1 base for V and 3 bases for J; bases not matched to a gene: 14. CDR1 MGHRA and CDR2 YSYEKL come from the germline V gene. The CDR3 DNA is TGCGCCAGCAGCCAAGCCCCATATCGGACAGGGAGAGTCTACGAGCAGTACTTC. Residues: CASSQAPYRTGRVYEQYF.

This chain links TRBV10-3 with TRBJ1-1; TRBD1 aligns across 11 bases. This CDR3 has 18 residues. Germline lookup yields CDR1 ENHRY and CDR2 SYGVKD. Trimming cost V 5 bases and J 0 bases; bases outside gene matches: 11. The CDR3 DNA reads TGTGCCATCAGTATAACCATCGGGACAGGGGGGCTGAACACTGAAGCTTTCTTT. Its translation: CAISITIGTGGLNTEAFF.

CDR3 nucleotides: TGTGCCACCAGCGAAGGGCAGATGGGGGCTGGGAACACTGAAGCTTTCTTT. Its protein product is CATSEGQMGAGNTEAFF. The gene calls are TRBV15 and TRBJ1-1; a possible D gene is TRBD1 (6 bases). CDR3 length: 17 residues. V lost 5 bases to trimming and J lost 1 base, with 20 bases between them. The germline gives CDR1 LNHNV, CDR2 YYDKDF (reference sequence).

The chain employs TRBV12-3 or TRBV12-4 and TRBJ2-3; TRBD2 aligns across 10 bases. The J segment lost 11 bases and the V segment lost 6 bases, leaving 11 bases of the junction unmatched. The CDR3 sequence is 14 residues long. CDR3: CASSLAGVTDVQYF. CDR3 bases: TGTGCCAGCAGCCTAGCGGGAGTAACAGATGTGCAGTATTTT.

The chain has TRBV4-3 and TRBJ2-1; 9 bases agree with TRBD1. V was clipped by 5 bases and J by 3 bases; unmatched bases: 14. Germline V lookup: CDR1 LGHNA, CDR2 YSLEER. The CDR3 spans 18 residues. The CDR3 DNA reads TGCGCCAGCAGCGTCCGAGCGGAGGGACAGGGCTTCTACAATGAGCAGTTCTTC. Translation: CASSVRAEGQGFYNEQFF.